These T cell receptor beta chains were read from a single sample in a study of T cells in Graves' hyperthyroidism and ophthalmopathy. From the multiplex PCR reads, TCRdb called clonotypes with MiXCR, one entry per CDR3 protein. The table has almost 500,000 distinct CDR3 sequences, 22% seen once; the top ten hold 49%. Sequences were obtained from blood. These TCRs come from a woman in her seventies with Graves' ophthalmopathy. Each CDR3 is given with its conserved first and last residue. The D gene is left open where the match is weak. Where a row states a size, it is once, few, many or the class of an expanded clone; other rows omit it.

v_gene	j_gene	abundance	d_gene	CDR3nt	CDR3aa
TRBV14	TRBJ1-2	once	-	TGTGCCAGCAGCCTAAAGGTGAACGCGGCGAACACCTTC	CASSLKVNAANTF
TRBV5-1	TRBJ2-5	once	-	TGCGCCAGCAGCTTCGGCCGGCACCAAGAGACCCAGTACTTC	CASSFGRHQETQYF
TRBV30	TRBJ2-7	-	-	TGTGCCTGGAGTGGGGTTGGGGGGCTCTACGAGCAGTACTTC	CAWSGVGGLYEQYF
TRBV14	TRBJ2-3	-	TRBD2	TGTGCCAGCAGCCGGTGGAGCGGGACGGACACAGATACGCAGTATTTT	CASSRWSGTDTDTQYF
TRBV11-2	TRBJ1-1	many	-	TGTGCCAGCACCTCACTGAACTGGGGTGCGTACACTGAAGCTTTCTTT	CASTSLNWGAYTEAFF
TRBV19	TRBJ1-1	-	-	TGTGCCAGTAGTACTAAAATGAACACTGAAGCTTTCTTT	CASSTKMNTEAFF
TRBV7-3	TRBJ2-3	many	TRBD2	TGTGCCAGCAGCCAACGACTAGCCGTTACTAGCACAGATACGCAGTATTTT	CASSQRLAVTSTDTQYF
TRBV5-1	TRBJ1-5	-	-	TGCGCCAGCAGCTTGGAGCCCATGGGAGGGATCGTCGATCAGCCCCAGCATTTT	CASSLEPMGGIVDQPQHF
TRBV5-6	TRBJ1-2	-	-	TGTGCCAGCAGCTTTTGGGGGTCGTCTAACTATGGCTACACCTTC	CASSFWGSSNYGYTF
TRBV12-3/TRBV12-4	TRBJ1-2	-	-	TGTGCCAGCAGTTTGAAGGCTAACTATGGCTACACCTTC	CASSLKANYGYTF
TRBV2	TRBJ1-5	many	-	TGTGCCAGCAGAATGGACAGTTATAGCAATCAGCCCCAGCATTTT	CASRMDSYSNQPQHF
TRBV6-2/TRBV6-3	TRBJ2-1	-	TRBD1	TGTGCCAGCAGTGGAGGGACAGGCGCCCACAATGAGCAGTTCTTC	CASSGGTGAHNEQFF
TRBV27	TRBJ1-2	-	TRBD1	TGTGCCAGCAGTTTGTCTCACAGGGGACCCAACTATGGCTACACCTTC	CASSLSHRGPNYGYTF
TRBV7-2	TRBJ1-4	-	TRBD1	TGTGCCAGCAGCTTCAGGGGGCAGGATGAAAAACTGTTTTTT	CASSFRGQDEKLFF
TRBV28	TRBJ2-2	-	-	TGTGCCAGCATCGAGGGGGGTTCCACCGGGGAGCTGTTTTTT	CASIEGGSTGELFF
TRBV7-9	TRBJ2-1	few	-	TGTGCCAGCAGCCTTCCCCCTAATGAGCAGTTCTTC	CASSLPPNEQFF
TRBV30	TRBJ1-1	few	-	TGTGCCTGGAGTGTAAGAGGACGGACGGGTGAAGCTTTCTTT	CAWSVRGRTGEAFF
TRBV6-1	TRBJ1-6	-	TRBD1	TGTGCCAGCAGGAAGGGACAGGGACTTTCCAATTCACCCCTCCACTTT	CASRKGQGLSNSPLHF
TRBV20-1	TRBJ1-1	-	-	TGCAGTGCTAGTTTCGGAAACACTGAAGCTTTCTTT	CSASFGNTEAFF
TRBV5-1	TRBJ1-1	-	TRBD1	TGCGCCAGCAGCTTGGGGACAGGTATGAACACTGGAGCTTTCTTT	CASSLGTGMNTGAFF
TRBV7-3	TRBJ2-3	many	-	TGTGCCAGCAGCTCCCGCCGCAGCACAGATACGCAGTATTTT	CASSSRRSTDTQYF
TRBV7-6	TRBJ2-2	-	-	TGTGCCAGCAGCTTAAATGGGGGATTGTCCGGGGAGCTGTTTTTT	CASSLNGGLSGELFF
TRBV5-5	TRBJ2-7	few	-	TGTGCCAGCAGCCCGGACCCTATCTGGGAGCAGTACTTC	CASSPDPIWEQYF
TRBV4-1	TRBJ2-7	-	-	TGCGCCAGCAGCCAATGGCAGGGCGACTACGAGCAGTACTTC	CASSQWQGDYEQYF
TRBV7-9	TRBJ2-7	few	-	TGTGCCAGCAGCTCGAACCCAGGGGAAGAGCAGTACTTC	CASSSNPGEEQYF
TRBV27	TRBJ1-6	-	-	TGTGCCAGCAGTCTCTTCTCGGGGTCCTATAATTCACCCCTCCACTTT	CASSLFSGSYNSPLHF
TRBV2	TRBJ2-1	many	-	TGTGCCAGCAACTGGGCAGCGTACTACAATGAGCAGTTCTTC	CASNWAAYYNEQFF
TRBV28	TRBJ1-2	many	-	TGTGCCAGCAAAACCGGGGCAAAAGGCTACACCTTC	CASKTGAKGYTF
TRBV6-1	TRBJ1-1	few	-	TGTGCCAGCAGCCCCTCCAAAGGCGGAACTGAAGCTTTCTTT	CASSPSKGGTEAFF
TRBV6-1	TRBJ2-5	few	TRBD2	TGTGCCAGCAGTTATGGCGGGAGGGGAGAGACCCAGTACTTC	CASSYGGRGETQYF
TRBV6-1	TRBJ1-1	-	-	TGTGCCAGCAGCCATTTAGATGACACTGAAGCTTTCTTT	CASSHLDDTEAFF
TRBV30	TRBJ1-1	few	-	TGTGCCTGGGTCCAGGTTTATGAGGCTTTCTTT	CAWVQVYEAFF
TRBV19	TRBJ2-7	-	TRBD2	TGTGCCAGTAGCGAGGGACTAGTCAACTACGAGCAGTACTTC	CASSEGLVNYEQYF
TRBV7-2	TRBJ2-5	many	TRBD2	TGTGCCAGCAGCTTAGGGACTAGCGGGACAGAGACCCAGTACTTC	CASSLGTSGTETQYF
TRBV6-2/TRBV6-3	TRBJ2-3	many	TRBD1	TGTGCCAGCAGATATGGACAGGACAGGGGGCCTACAGATACGCAGTATTTT	CASRYGQDRGPTDTQYF
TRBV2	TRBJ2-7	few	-	TGTGCCAGCAGTGAGATAGCCCTCCAATACGAGCAGTACTTC	CASSEIALQYEQYF
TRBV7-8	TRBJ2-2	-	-	TGTGCCAGCAGCTTAGTACTGAGGGACTTTCCCGGGGAGCTGTTTTTT	CASSLVLRDFPGELFF
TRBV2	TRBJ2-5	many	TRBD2	TGTGCCAGCAGAGCGGGACGGGTCCAAGAAGAGACCCAGTACTTC	CASRAGRVQEETQYF
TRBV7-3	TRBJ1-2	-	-	TGTGCCAGCAGCTTAACGTTTCACAGCTCTAACTATGGCTACACCTTC	CASSLTFHSSNYGYTF
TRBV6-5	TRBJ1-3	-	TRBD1	TGTGCCAGCAGTTACTCGGGACAGGGGTACAACACCATATATTTT	CASSYSGQGYNTIYF
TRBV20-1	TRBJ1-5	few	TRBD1	TGCAGTGCTAGTGGGACAGGTCGAGGCAATCAGCCCCAGCATTTT	CSASGTGRGNQPQHF